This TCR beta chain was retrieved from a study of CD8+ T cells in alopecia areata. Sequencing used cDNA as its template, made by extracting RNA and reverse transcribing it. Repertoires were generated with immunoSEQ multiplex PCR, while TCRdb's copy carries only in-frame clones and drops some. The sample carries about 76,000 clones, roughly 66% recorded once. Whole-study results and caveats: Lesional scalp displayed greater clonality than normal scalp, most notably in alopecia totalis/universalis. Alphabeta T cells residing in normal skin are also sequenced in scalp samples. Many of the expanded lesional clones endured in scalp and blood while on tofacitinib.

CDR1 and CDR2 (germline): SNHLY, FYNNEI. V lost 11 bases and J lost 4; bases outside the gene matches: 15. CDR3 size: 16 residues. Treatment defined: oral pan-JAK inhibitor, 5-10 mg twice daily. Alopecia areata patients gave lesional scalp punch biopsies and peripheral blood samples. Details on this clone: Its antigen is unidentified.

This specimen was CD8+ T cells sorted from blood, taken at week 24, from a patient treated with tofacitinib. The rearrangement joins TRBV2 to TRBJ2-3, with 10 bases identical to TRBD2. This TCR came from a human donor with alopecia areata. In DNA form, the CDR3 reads TGTGCCGGACTGGCCTATCCGGGACTAGCGTCAGATACGCAGTATTTT. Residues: CAGLAYPGLASDTQYF.